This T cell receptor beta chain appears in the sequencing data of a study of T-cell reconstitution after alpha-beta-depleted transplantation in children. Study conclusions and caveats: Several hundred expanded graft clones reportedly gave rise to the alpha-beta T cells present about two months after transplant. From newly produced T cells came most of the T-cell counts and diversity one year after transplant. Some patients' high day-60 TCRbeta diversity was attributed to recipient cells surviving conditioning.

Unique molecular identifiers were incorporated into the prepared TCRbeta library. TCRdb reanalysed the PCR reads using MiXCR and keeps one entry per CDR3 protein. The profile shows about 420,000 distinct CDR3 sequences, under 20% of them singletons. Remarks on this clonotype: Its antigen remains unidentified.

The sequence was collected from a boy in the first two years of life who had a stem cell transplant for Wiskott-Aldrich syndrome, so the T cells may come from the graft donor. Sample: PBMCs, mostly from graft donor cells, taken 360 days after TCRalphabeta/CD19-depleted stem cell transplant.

The CDR3 reads CASSPVAGAGANVLTF. CDR3 DNA sequence: TGTGCCAGCTCACCCGTAGCGGGAGCCGGGGCCAACGTCCTGACTTTC. The chain combines TRBV18 with TRBJ2-6, with 9 bases that match TRBD2. CDR3 size: 16 residues. Per the germline V gene, CDR1 is KGHSH and CDR2 is LQKENI. The V gene end was trimmed by 3 bases and the J gene end by 4 bases; junction bases not matched to a gene: 4. Complete variable domain (other parts from reference TRBV18 and TRBJ2-6): NAGVMQNPRHLVRRRGQEARLRCSPMKGHSHVYWYRQLPEEGLKFMVYLQKENIIDESGMPKERFSAEFPKEGPSILRIQQVVRGDSAAYFCASSPVAGAGANVLTFGAGSRLTVL.